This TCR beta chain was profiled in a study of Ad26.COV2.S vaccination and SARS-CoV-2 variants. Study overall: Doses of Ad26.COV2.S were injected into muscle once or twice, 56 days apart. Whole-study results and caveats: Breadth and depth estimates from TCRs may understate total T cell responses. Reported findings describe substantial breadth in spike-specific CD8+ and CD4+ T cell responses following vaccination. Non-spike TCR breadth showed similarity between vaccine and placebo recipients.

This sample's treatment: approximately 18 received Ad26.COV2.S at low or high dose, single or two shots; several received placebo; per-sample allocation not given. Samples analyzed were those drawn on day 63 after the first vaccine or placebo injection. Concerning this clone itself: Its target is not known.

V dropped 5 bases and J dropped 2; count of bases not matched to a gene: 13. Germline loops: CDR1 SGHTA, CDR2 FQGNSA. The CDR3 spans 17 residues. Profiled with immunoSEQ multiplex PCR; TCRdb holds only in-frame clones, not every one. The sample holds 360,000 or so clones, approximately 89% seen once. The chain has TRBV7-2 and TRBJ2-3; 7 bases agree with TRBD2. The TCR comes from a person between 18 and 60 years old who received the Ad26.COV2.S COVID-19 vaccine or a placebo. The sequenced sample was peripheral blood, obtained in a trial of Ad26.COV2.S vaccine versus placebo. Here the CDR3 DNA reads TGTGCCAGCAGCCTAGGGGCGGGAGCAGGATACACAGATACGCAGTATTTT. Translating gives CASSLGAGAGYTDTQYF.